Below, 3 T cell receptor beta chains from the same sample are listed, as sequenced in a study of blood T cell repertoires in COVID-19. Sequencing used immunoSEQ multiplex PCR; TCRdb keeps in-frame clones, though not all of them. This table holds a few hundred thousand clones, about 87% found once. Source material: peripheral blood. The receptors were gathered from a woman aged 25-40 years with COVID-19, enrolled during active disease.

The CDR3 protein is CASSPRLAGGEGDTQYF. The CDR3 coding sequence is TGCGCCAGCAGCCCCAGACTAGCGGGAGGCGAGGGAGATACGCAGTATTTT. V gene TRBV5-1 combines with J gene TRBJ2-3, with TRBD2 matching 13 bases. CDR1 and CDR2 (germline): SGHRS, YFSETQ. The V gene end was trimmed by 4 bases and the J gene end by 5 bases; junction bases not matched to a gene: 10. There are 17 residues in the CDR3.

In its sample, this clone was seen once. The rearrangement uses TRBV7-8 and TRBJ1-6; D gene ambiguous. CDR3 length equals 18 residues. Germline V gene data show CDR1 as SGHVS and CDR2 as FQNEAQ. V was shortened by 1 base and J by 7 bases, with 20 bases between the two germline ends. In DNA, the CDR3 is TGTGCCAGCAGCTTAGTGGTTGTTCTTGGCCCCACGAATTCACCCCTCCACTTT. This codes for CASSLVVVLGPTNSPLHF. Filled out from reference TRBV7-8 and TRBJ1-6, the complete variable domain reads GAGVSQSPRYKVAKRGQDVALRCDPISGHVSLFWYQQALGQGPEFLTYFQNEAQLDKSGLPSDRFFAERPEGSVSTLKIQRTQQEDSAVYLCASSLVVVLGPTNSPLHFGNGTRLTVT.

This chain links TRBV7-2 with TRBJ2-6; TRBD1 agrees at 8 bases. Trimming took 5 bases from V and 0 from J; bases not matched to a gene: 12. CDR1 and CDR2 from the germline V gene are SGHTA and FQGNSA. The CDR3 has 19 amino acids. CDR3 amino acids: CASSSRQGLESSGANVLTF. The DNA for the CDR3 is TGTGCCAGCAGCAGTAGACAGGGGTTGGAATCCTCTGGGGCCAACGTCCTGACTTTC.